The 22 T cell receptor beta chains below all came from one sample that was sequenced in a study of OX40 agonist ivuxolimab in advanced cancers. Here immunoSEQ multiplex PCR was the method, and the copy in TCRdb shows in-frame clones only, minus some. This sample yields roughly 40,000 clones, of which 70% to 85% are seen a single time; 20% to 25% belongs to the top ten. Sequenced material: CD4+ or CD8+ T cells sorted from blood, taken in a trial of the OX40 agonist ivuxolimab. The receptors were gathered from an adult with an advanced solid tumor such as melanoma, head and neck, liver or kidney cancer.

V and J are TRBV9 and TRBJ1-1; tentative D call: TRBD1 (5 bases). The ends were cut back, 2 bases at V and 3 bases at J, with 20 bases in the middle. The CDR3 consists of 17 residues. Germline values: CDR1 SGDLS, CDR2 YYNGEE. In DNA, the CDR3 is TGTGCCAGCAGCGTTCCCCTAGGAGAGGGGATGGACACTGAAGCTTTCTTT. It codes for CASSVPLGEGMDTEAFF.

The sample holds one count of this clone. This chain uses TRBV27 with TRBJ2-6, with no clear D. The CDR3 spans 15 residues. CDR1 and CDR2 (germline): MNHEY, SMNVEV (reference sequence). V lost 3 bases and J 1 base, leaving 7 bases between the germline ends. The CDR3 sequence: CASSFLTSGANVLTF. Written as DNA, the CDR3 is TGTGCCAGCAGTTTCTTAACTTCTGGGGCCAACGTCCTGACTTTC.

This rearrangement joins TRBV7-9 to TRBJ1-4; 8 bases match TRBD1. V was clipped by 6 bases and J by 1 base; unmatched bases: 7. CDR3 length: 16 residues. Germline V gene sequence: CDR1 SEHNR, CDR2 FQNEAQ (reference sequence). CDR3 bases: TGTGCCAGCAGTTCAAACAGGGGGGGAACTAATGAAAAACTGTTTTTT. It codes for CASSSNRGGTNEKLFF.

This chain connects TRBV19 to TRBJ2-5; D is undetermined. Trimming removed 6 bases at V and 4 bases at J, with 12 bases between. The V gene's germline CDR1 is LNHDA and CDR2 SQIVND (reference sequence). This CDR3 region has 13 residues. The CDR3 here is CASRKDAGETQYF. Written as DNA, the CDR3 is TGTGCCAGTAGAAAGGACGCCGGAGAGACCCAGTACTTC.

The chain links TRBV4-3 to TRBJ2-2; D unresolved. Germline values: CDR1 LGHNA, CDR2 YSLEER. Trimming removed 1 base from V and 1 base from J, with 7 bases in between. The CDR3 is 15 amino acids. This chain's CDR3 is CASSQGNRNTGELFF. The CDR3 nucleotides are TGCGCCAGCAGCCAAGGAAACAGGAACACCGGGGAGCTGTTTTTT.

The chain couples TRBV7-8 to TRBJ1-1, with unresolved D. The CDR3 sequence is 13 residues long. The ends were cut back, 1 base at V and 7 bases at J, with 10 bases in the middle. CDR1 is SGHVS and CDR2 is FQNEAQ in the germline V gene. CDR3 loop: CASSLDWLNEAFF. DNA for the CDR3: TGTGCCAGCAGCTTAGATTGGCTGAATGAAGCTTTCTTT.

The chain is built from TRBV5-8 and TRBJ2-2, with 8 bases that match TRBD2. CDR1 SGHTS and CDR2 YDEGEE come from the germline V gene. The V and J ends lost 4 bases and 6 bases, in that order; junction bases with no gene match: 11. CDR3 size: 16 residues. The chain's CDR3 is CASSLGPGGPPGELFF. CDR3 nucleotides: TGTGCCAGCAGCCTCGGACCGGGGGGGCCCCCCGGGGAGCTGTTTTTT.

This clone has a handful of counts. V and J are TRBV27 and TRBJ2-1; 9 bases match TRBD1. Unmatched junction bases numbered 3, after V lost 11 bases and J lost 4 bases. The CDR3 totals 12 residues. Germline lookup yields CDR1 MNHEY and CDR2 SMNVEV (reference sequence). CDR3 nucleotide sequence: TGTGCCGGTGGGACAGGGTACAATGAGCAGTTCTTC. Translation: CAGGTGYNEQFF.

The genes are TRBV27 and TRBJ2-5; 7 bases agree with TRBD1. With the DNA end fitting TRBJ2-7 better, the J assignment may be wrong. This CDR3 spans 14 amino acids. CDR1 MNHEY and CDR2 SMNVEV come from the germline V gene (reference sequence). CDR3 sequence: CASSFKGALYEQYF. The CDR3 DNA is TGTGCCAGCAGTTTTAAGGGGGCCCTCTACGAGCAGTACTTC.

This chain links TRBV19 with TRBJ1-2; 8 bases agree with TRBD1. J was trimmed by 4 bases and V by 6 bases; bases with no gene match: 4. Per the germline V gene, CDR1 is LNHDA and CDR2 is SQIVND (reference sequence). The CDR3 spans 13 residues. The CDR3 loop reads CASRDRVIYGYTF. In DNA, the CDR3 is TGTGCCAGTAGGGACAGGGTCATCTATGGCTACACCTTC.

The chain combines TRBV30 with TRBJ1-5; 9 bases align to TRBD1. This CDR3 comprises 15 residues. Germline-derived CDR1 and CDR2 are GTSNPN and SVGIG (reference sequence). V lost 4 bases to trimming and J lost 2 bases; unmatched junction nucleotides: 6. The CDR3 nucleotides are TGTGCCTGGAATACAGGGGGCGCGGGCAATCAGCCCCAGCATTTT. It yields the protein CAWNTGGAGNQPQHF. Combining the CDR3 with reference TRBV30 and TRBJ1-5 gives the whole variable domain SQTIHQWPATLVQPVGSPLSLECTVEGTSNPNLYWYRQAAGRGLQLLFYSVGIGQISSEVPQNLSASRPQDRQFILSSKKLLLSDSGFYLCAWNTGGAGNQPQHFGDGTRLSIL.

In its sample, this clone was seen once. This rearrangement joins TRBV5-1 to TRBJ1-4; D gene uncertain. The CDR3 contains 14 residues. The V gene's germline CDR1 is SGHRS and CDR2 YFSETQ. Trimming pared 0 bases from V and 7 bases from J, leaving 10 bases between. The CDR3 loop is CASSLGQFSEKLFF. CDR3 DNA sequence: TGCGCCAGCAGCTTGGGGCAATTTAGTGAAAAACTGTTTTTT.

The chain uses TRBV7-9 and TRBJ2-3, with 9 bases matching TRBD1. Unmatched junction bases numbered 18, after V lost 7 bases and J lost 1 base. The CDR3 is 19 residues long. Germline assignment: CDR1 SEHNR and CDR2 FQNEAQ (reference sequence). For the CDR3, the DNA is TGTGCCAGCACCCCTATTGTGGGACAGGGAATTTCGGGCACAGATACGCAGTATTTT. Translated: CASTPIVGQGISGTDTQYF.

This clone occurred once. The J gene is TRBJ2-5, the V gene TRBV11-2, with D perhaps matching TRBD1 (6 bases). V shed 1 base and J shed 7 bases, with 13 bases lying between them. The germline gives CDR1 SGHAT, CDR2 FQNNGV. The CDR3 extends over 14 amino acids. This CDR3 is CASSLVVEGGTQYF. For the CDR3, the DNA is TGTGCCAGCAGCTTAGTGGTAGAAGGGGGGACCCAGTACTTC.

This chain uses TRBV5-1 with TRBJ2-7, with a weak D call TRBD1 (6 bases). The CDR3 spans 14 residues. Germline CDR1 reads SGHRS; CDR2 reads YFSETQ. V was cut by 0 bases and J by 3 bases, with 10 bases left in between. The CDR3 DNA follows: TGCGCCAGCAGCTTGGGGGCAGGGGTCTACGAGCAGTACTTC. It is translated as CASSLGAGVYEQYF.

This clone was seen only once. The J gene is TRBJ2-5, the V gene TRBV29-1, with D hard to call. Looked up from germline, CDR1 is SQVTM and CDR2 is ANQGSEA. CDR3 length: 13 residues. V lost 4 bases to trimming and J lost 1 base, with 10 bases between them. The CDR3 DNA reads TGCAGCGTTGTCAAACAGACCCAAGAGACCCAGTACTTC. It encodes CSVVKQTQETQYF.

The CDR3, as DNA: TGCGCCAGCAGCCAAGAATATCGGCAAACCATCGGAGAGACCCAGTACTTC. The encoded protein is CASSQEYRQTIGETQYF. The rearrangement uses TRBV4-1 and TRBJ2-5, with unresolved D. This CDR3 region has 17 residues. V was trimmed by 0 bases and J by 4 bases, leaving 18 bases between them. The germline gives CDR1 MGHRA, CDR2 YSYEKL.

The chain combines TRBV6-5 with TRBJ2-2; 9 positions match TRBD1. The germline CDR1 and CDR2 sequences are MNHEY and SVGAGI. CDR3 length: 15 amino acids. The V and J ends lost 5 bases and 4 bases, in that order; junction bases with no gene match: 5. The CDR3: CASSGGQGSTGELFF. DNA for the CDR3: TGTGCCAGCAGTGGCGGACAGGGGAGCACCGGGGAGCTGTTTTTT.

This rearrangement joins TRBV4-1 to TRBJ2-7; D is uncertain. With 1 base removed from V and 3 bases from J, the gap between germline ends came to 13 bases. This CDR3 region has 15 residues. Germline loops: CDR1 MGHRA, CDR2 YSYEKL. CDR3 in amino acids: CASSQALAESYEQYF. DNA of the CDR3: TGCGCCAGCAGCCAAGCGTTGGCAGAAAGCTACGAGCAGTACTTC.

The rearrangement joins TRBV11-2 to TRBJ2-7; D ambiguous. CDR1 is SGHAT and CDR2 is FQNNGV in the germline V gene. Deletions cut 0 bases from V and 2 bases from J, with 5 bases between. This CDR3 region has 13 residues. In DNA, the CDR3 is TGTGCCAGCAGCTTAGATCATACCTACGAGCAGTACTTC. Translated: CASSLDHTYEQYF.

This chain links TRBV19 with TRBJ2-3; D unresolved. The germline V gene encodes CDR1 LNHDA and CDR2 SQIVND (reference sequence). The CDR3 runs 15 residues. The V gene lost 5 bases and the J gene lost 5 bases, with 17 bases spanning the gap. The CDR3 DNA is TGTGCCAGTAGTGTTAGAAGTGGTTACTTAGATACGCAGTATTTT. Encoded protein: CASSVRSGYLDTQYF.

V gene TRBV7-9 combines with J gene TRBJ2-3; no clear D gene. The CDR3 is made up of 10 amino acids. Germline assignment: CDR1 SEHNR and CDR2 FQNEAQ (reference sequence). Deletions cut 3 bases from V and 6 bases from J, with 1 base between. DNA for the CDR3: TGTGCCAGCAGCTTTGATACGCAGTATTTT. This gives the protein CASSFDTQYF.